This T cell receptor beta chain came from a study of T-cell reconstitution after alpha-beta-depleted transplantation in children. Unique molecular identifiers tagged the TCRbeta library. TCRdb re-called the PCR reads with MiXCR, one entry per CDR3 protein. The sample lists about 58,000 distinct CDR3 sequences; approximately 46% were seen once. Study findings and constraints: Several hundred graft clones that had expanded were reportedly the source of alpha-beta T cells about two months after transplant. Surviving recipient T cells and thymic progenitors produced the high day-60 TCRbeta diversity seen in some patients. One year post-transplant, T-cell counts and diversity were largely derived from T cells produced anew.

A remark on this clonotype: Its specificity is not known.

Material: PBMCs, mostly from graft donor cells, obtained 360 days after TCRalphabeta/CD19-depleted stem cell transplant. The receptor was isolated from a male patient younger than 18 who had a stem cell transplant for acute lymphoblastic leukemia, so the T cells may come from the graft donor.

CDR3: CASTGEVGEQYF. CDR3 nucleotide sequence: TGCGCCAGCACAGGGGAAGTAGGCGAGCAGTACTTC. The J gene is TRBJ2-7, the V gene TRBV5-1; possibly TRBD1 for D (6 bases). This CDR3 region has 12 residues. CDR1 and CDR2 (germline): SGHRS, YFSETQ. V lost 6 bases, J lost 6 bases, and 13 bases lay in between. Complete variable domain (other parts from reference TRBV5-1 and TRBJ2-7): KAGVTQTPRYLIKTRGQQVTLSCSPISGHRSVSWYQQTPGQGLQFLFEYFSETQRNKGNFPGRFSGRQFSNSRSEMNVSTLELGDSALYLCASTGEVGEQYFGPGTRLTVT.